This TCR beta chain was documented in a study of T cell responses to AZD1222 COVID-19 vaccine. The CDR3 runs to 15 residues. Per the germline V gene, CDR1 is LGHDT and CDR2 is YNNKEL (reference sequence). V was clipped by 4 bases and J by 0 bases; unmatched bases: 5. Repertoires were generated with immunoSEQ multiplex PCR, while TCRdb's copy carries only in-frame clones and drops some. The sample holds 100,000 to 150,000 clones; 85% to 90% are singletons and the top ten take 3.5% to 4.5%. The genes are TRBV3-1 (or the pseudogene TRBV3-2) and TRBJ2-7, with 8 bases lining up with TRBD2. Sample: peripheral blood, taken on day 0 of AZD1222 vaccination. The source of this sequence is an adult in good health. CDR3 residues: CASSPGTSPSYEQYF. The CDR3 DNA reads TGTGCCAGCAGCCCCGGGACTAGTCCCTCCTACGAGCAGTACTTC.